This is a list of T cell receptor beta chains from one sample in a study of blood T cell repertoires in COVID-19. TCRdb's copy holds only in-frame clones and misses some; the assay was immunoSEQ multiplex PCR. There are under 300,000 clones in the sample; approximately 84% occur only once, and about 1.5% lies in the top ten. The sequenced sample was peripheral blood. The receptor set was obtained from a human donor with COVID-19, enrolled during active disease. The donor label of this sample is uncertain. Each CDR3 is given with its conserved first and last residue. A D gene is named only where the DNA matches it firmly.

V | D | CDR3
TRBV19 | NA | CATNGGFGEKLFF
TRBV4-3 | TRBD1 | CASSHQGVSGANVLTF
TRBV19 | TRBD1 | CASSGDRGRSLYEQYF
TRBV3-1/TRBV3-2 | TRBD2 | CASSPTRGLAYNEQFF
TRBV19 | TRBD2 | CASSMSRLAGGQRPYEQYF
TRBV18 | TRBD2 | CASSPPGLAGGNNEQFF
TRBV28 | NA | CASSSPRGAGDYGYTF
TRBV4-1 | TRBD1 | CASSQAGTGYRETQYF
TRBV5-4 | NA | CASSSGTGIYGYTF
TRBV5-1 | NA | CASSPIRPDSIYGYTF
TRBV30 | TRBD1 | CAWSVGQVNAEQYF
TRBV5-3 | TRBD2 | CARSFGLAGPSYEQYF
TRBV3-1/TRBV3-2 | TRBD1 | CASTLRGQLHGYTF
TRBV7-9 | NA | CASKEAARDEQYF
TRBV6-2/TRBV6-3 | NA | CASSFLGYEQYF
TRBV18 | TRBD2 | CASSPGAGEVNEQFF
TRBV27 | TRBD1 | CASRYRPGTGNTEAFF
TRBV30 | NA | CAWSVWQGGHSPLHF
TRBV7-3 | NA | CASSSRANTGELFF
TRBV5-4 | NA | CASSPIAGRTSEAFF
TRBV7-2 | NA | CASSGGVTYEQYF
TRBV5-1 | NA | CASSIRGGTDTQYF
TRBV7-6 | TRBD2 | CASSGGTGRVYNEQFF
TRBV9 | NA | CASSTRQATSYEQFF
TRBV24-1 | TRBD2 | CATSDPTGLAGSTDTQYF
TRBV10-3 | TRBD2 | CAISGLAGGSYNEQFF
TRBV4-3 | NA | CASSPRSMNTEAFF
TRBV28 | TRBD1 | CASSSPKWGQGAYEQYF
TRBV7-2 | NA | CASSLVGPAGYNEQFF
TRBV2 | NA | CASSWGGRDGYTF
TRBV3-1/TRBV3-2 | TRBD2 | CASSRRTSGSTDTQYF